The clone carrying this TCR beta chain was found many times. These data are taken from a study of blood T cell repertoires in COVID-19. Germline V gene sequence: CDR1 MDHEN, CDR2 SYDVKM. The CDR3 loop spans 15 amino acids. The trim removed 3 bases at V and 1 base at J, leaving 4 bases unmatched. Libraries were prepared by immunoSEQ multiplex PCR; TCRdb keeps only in-frame clonotypes and omits some of them. Here the sample spans approximately 160,000 clones, 70% to 90% being singletons. Participant reports of clinical history set cohort assignment. Input material: PBMCs or T cells enriched from blood (not recorded which). The receptor's source is a woman aged 45-65 years who had recovered from COVID-19. The gene calls are TRBV28 and TRBJ2-3, with 7 bases fitting TRBD1. In DNA form, the CDR3 reads TGTGCCAGCAGTTTCAACAGGGGAGGCACAGATACGCAGTATTTT. This sequence encodes CASSFNRGGTDTQYF.